This T cell receptor (beta chain) was retrieved from a study of patients and donors after allogeneic stem cell transplantation. This clonotype was detected ten times or more. Using its own MiXCR run on the RT-PCR reads, TCRdb lists one record per CDR3 protein. The sample has about 410,000 distinct CDR3 sequences, under 20% seen once. V was clipped by 0 bases and J by 9 bases; unmatched bases: 8. The CDR3 extends over 15 amino acids. The germline CDR1 and CDR2 sequences are SGHRS and YFSETQ. The chain couples TRBV5-1 to TRBJ1-1; 10 nucleotides agree with TRBD1. The sequencing sample was made of blood, either unsorted or a sorted T cell fraction (not recorded which). The source is a human donor who was either an allogeneic HSCT recipient or a stem cell or donor lymphocyte infusion donor (not recorded which). It is not recorded whose cells these are; they may come from a transplant donor. CDR3: CASSLGTGGRRQAFF. CDR3 coding DNA: TGCGCCAGCAGCTTGGGGACAGGGGGGCGACGTCAAGCTTTCTTT.